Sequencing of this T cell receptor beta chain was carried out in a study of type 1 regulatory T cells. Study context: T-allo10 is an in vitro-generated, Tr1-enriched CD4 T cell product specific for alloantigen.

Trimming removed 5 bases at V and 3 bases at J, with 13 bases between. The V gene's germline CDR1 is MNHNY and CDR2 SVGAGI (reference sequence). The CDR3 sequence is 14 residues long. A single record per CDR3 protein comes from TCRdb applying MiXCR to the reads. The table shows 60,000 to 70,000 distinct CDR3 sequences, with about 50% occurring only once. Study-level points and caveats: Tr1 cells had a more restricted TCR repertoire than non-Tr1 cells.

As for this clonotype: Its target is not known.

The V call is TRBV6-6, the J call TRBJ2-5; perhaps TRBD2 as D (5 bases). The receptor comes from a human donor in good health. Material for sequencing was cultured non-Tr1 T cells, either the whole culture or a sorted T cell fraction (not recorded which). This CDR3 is CASSGSTSKETQYF. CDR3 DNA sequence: TGTGCCAGCAGTGGGTCCACTAGTAAAGAGACCCAGTACTTC.